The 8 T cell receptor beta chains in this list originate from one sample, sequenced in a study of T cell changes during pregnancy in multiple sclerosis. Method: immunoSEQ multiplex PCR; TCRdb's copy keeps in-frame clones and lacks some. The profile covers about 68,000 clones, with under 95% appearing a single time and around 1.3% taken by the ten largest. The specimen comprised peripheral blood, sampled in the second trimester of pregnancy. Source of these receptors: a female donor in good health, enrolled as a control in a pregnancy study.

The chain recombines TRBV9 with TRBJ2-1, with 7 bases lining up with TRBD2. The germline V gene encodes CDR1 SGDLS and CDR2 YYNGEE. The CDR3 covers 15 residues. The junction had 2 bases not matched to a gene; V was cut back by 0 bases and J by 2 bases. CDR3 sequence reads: CASSVVGRPYNEQFF. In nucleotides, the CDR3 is TGTGCCAGCAGCGTAGTCGGGAGGCCCTACAATGAGCAGTTCTTC.

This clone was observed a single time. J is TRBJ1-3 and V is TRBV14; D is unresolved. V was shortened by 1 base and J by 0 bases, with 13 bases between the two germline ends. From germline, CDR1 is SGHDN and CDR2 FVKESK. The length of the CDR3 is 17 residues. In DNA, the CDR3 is TGTGCCAGCAGCCAAGTAGCTTACGGAACCTCTGGAAACACCATATATTTT. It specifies CASSQVAYGTSGNTIYF.

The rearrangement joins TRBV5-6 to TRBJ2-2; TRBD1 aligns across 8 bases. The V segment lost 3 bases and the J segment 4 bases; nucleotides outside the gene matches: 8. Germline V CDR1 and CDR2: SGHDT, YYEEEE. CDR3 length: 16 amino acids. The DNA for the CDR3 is TGTGCCAGCAGCTCGGACAGGGACTTGGGCACCGGGGAGCTGTTTTTT. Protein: CASSSDRDLGTGELFF.

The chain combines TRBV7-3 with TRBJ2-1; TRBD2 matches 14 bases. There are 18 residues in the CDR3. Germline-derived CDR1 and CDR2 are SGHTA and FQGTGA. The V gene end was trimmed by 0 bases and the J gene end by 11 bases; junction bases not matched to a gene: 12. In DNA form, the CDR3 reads TGTGCCAGCAGCTTAACGACCTCGGGACTAGCGGGAGCAATGAAGCAGTTCTTC. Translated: CASSLTTSGLAGAMKQFF.

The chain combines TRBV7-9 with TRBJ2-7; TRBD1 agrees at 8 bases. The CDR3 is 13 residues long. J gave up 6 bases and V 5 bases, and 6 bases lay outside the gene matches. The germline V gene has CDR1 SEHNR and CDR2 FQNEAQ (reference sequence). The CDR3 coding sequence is TGTGCCAGCAGCCCCAGGGGGCGCGTCGAGCAGTACTTC. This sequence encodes CASSPRGRVEQYF.

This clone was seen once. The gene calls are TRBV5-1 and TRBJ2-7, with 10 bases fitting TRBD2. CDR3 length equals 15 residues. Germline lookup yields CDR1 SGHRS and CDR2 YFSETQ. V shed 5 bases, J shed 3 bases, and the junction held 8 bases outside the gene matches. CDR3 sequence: CASRPPGLASYEQYF. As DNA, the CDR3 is TGCGCCAGCAGGCCTCCGGGACTAGCGAGCTACGAGCAGTACTTC. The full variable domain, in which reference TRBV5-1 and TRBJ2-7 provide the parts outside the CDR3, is KAGVTQTPRYLIKTRGQQVTLSCSPISGHRSVSWYQQTPGQGLQFLFEYFSETQRNKGNFPGRFSGRQFSNSRSEMNVSTLELGDSALYLCASRPPGLASYEQYFGPGTRLTVT.

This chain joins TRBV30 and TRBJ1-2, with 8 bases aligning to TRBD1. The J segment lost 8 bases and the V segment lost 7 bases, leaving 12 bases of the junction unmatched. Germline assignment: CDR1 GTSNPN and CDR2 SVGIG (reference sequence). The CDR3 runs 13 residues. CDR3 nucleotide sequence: TGTGCCTCCTACCCAAGGACAGGGAAGGGCTACACCTTC. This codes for CASYPRTGKGYTF. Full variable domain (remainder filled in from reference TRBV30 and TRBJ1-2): SQTIHQWPATLVQPVGSPLSLECTVEGTSNPNLYWYRQAAGRGLQLLFYSVGIGQISSEVPQNLSASRPQDRQFILSSKKLLLSDSGFYLCASYPRTGKGYTFGSGTRLTVV.

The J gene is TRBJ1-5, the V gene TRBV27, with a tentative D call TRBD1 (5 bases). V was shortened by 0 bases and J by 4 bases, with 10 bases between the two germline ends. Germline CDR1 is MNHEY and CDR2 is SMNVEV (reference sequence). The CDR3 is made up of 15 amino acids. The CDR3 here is CASSLSGGGNQPQHF. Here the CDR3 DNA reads TGTGCCAGCAGTTTATCGGGGGGAGGTAATCAGCCCCAGCATTTT.